Listed below are T cell receptor beta chains from one sample, sequenced in a study of blood T cells in healthy people across ages. TCRdb independently ran MiXCR on the 5' RACE reads; one entry per CDR3 protein. The sample lists about a million distinct CDR3 sequences; around 48% were seen once. The material sequenced was blood. Receptor source: a young man in good health. Both conserved end residues are part of each CDR3. The D gene is left open where the match is weak. Rows give clone size only sometimes, using once, few, many, or a class for an expanded clone.

j_call clone_size v_call d_call cdr3_aa cdr3_nt
TRBJ1-5 few TRBV4-1 TRBD1 CASSQVGQANQPQHF TGCGCCAGCAGCCAAGTTGGACAGGCAAATCAGCCCCAGCATTTT
TRBJ2-1 few TRBV7-8 TRBD2 CASSLAGGGRFHNEQFF TGTGCCAGCAGCTTAGCGGGCGGGGGAAGGTTTCACAATGAGCAGTTCTTC
TRBJ2-3 NA TRBV5-1 NA CASSLPQGGQDTQYF TGCGCCAGCAGCCTACCACAGGGCGGTCAAGATACGCAGTATTTT
TRBJ2-1 NA TRBV27 NA CASSLSAGQNYNEQFF TGTGCCAGCAGTTTATCGGCTGGACAGAACTACAATGAGCAGTTCTTC
TRBJ1-5 many TRBV15 NA CATSTFTDSYPQHF TGTGCCACCAGCACCTTTACCGACAGCTATCCCCAGCATTTT
TRBJ2-7 NA TRBV28 TRBD1 CASSLIGTGKWYEQYF TGTGCCAGCAGTTTAATCGGGACAGGGAAGTGGTACGAGCAGTACTTC
TRBJ2-5 few TRBV10-3 TRBD2 CATFETSGGKETQYF TGTGCCACCTTCGAGACTAGCGGGGGTAAAGAGACCCAGTACTTC
TRBJ2-2 NA TRBV9 NA CASSVYGDLDAGELFF TGTGCCAGCAGCGTATATGGTGACTTGGATGCCGGGGAGCTGTTTTTT
TRBJ1-2 few TRBV5-1 TRBD1 CASSLGQAGGYTF TGCGCCAGCAGCCTCGGACAGGCGGGGGGCTACACCTTC
TRBJ2-5 NA TRBV27 NA CASGSPWQETQYF TGTGCCAGCGGATCTCCGTGGCAAGAGACCCAGTACTTC
TRBJ1-2 NA TRBV20-1 NA CSARGGSQYGYTF TGCAGTGCTAGAGGGGGCAGCCAATATGGCTACACCTTC
TRBJ1-1 few TRBV27 NA CASSDGAHRNTEAFF TGTGCCAGCAGTGACGGAGCTCACCGGAACACTGAAGCTTTCTTT
TRBJ2-7 few TRBV21-1 NA CASSKSGTGRFEQYF TGTGCCAGCAGCAAATCCGGGACAGGGCGTTTCGAGCAGTACTTC
TRBJ2-7 NA TRBV6-1 NA CASSERLPYEQYF TGTGCCAGCAGTGAAAGGCTCCCCTACGAGCAGTACTTC
TRBJ1-1 few TRBV12-3/TRBV12-4 NA CASSFGTVRTEAFF TGTGCCAGCAGTTTCGGGACGGTGAGGACTGAAGCTTTCTTT
TRBJ2-7 NA TRBV20-1 NA CSAVDELHAYEQYF TGCAGTGCAGTTGACGAGCTACACGCCTACGAGCAGTACTTC
TRBJ2-1 NA TRBV20-1 TRBD2 CSARDRGLAGGREQFF TGCAGTGCTAGAGATAGGGGACTAGCGGGGGGTCGGGAGCAGTTCTTC
TRBJ1-2 NA TRBV27 NA CASALGSFYGYTF TGTGCCAGCGCTCTAGGCAGTTTCTATGGCTACACCTTC
TRBJ1-6 NA TRBV30 NA CAWRRGGNSPLHF TGTGCCTGGAGACGGGGGGGGAATTCACCCCTCCACTTT
TRBJ2-3 few TRBV6-5 TRBD2 CASSYFSGSSTDTQYF TGTGCCAGCAGCTATTTTAGCGGGTCTAGCACAGATACGCAGTATTTT
TRBJ2-1 NA TRBV12-3/TRBV12-4 NA CASNSADTGNYNEQFF TGTGCCAGCAACTCGGCTGACACGGGGAACTACAATGAGCAGTTCTTC
TRBJ2-5 NA TRBV5-1 NA CASSFAGDRVNEQYF TGCGCCAGCAGCTTTGCCGGTGACCGAGTCAATGAGCAGTACTTC
TRBJ2-3 few TRBV4-1 NA CASSPGPGANLDDTQYF TGCGCCAGCAGCCCAGGACCAGGGGCGAACCTGGACGATACGCAGTATTTT
TRBJ2-7 NA TRBV7-8 NA CASRTGVGGSYEQYF TGTGCCAGCAGGACCGGGGTTGGGGGTTCCTACGAGCAGTACTTC
TRBJ1-2 NA TRBV7-2 TRBD1 CASSLEQGARGNYGYTF TGTGCCAGCAGCTTAGAACAGGGGGCAAGGGGGAACTATGGCTACACCTTC
TRBJ2-1 NA TRBV9 TRBD2 CASSVGSAAGGDNEQFF TGTGCCAGCAGCGTAGGTTCGGCGGCGGGGGGTGACAATGAGCAGTTCTTC
TRBJ1-2 NA TRBV11-1 TRBD1 CASSLYSGQGFGGYTF TGTGCCAGCAGCTTATACTCCGGACAGGGCTTCGGCGGCTACACCTTC
TRBJ2-3 NA TRBV6-5 NA CASMGAGAQYF TGTGCCAGCATGGGGGCGGGGGCGCAGTATTTT
TRBJ2-5 NA TRBV5-5 NA CASSLGSQSQETQYF TGTGCCAGCAGCTTGGGTTCGCAATCCCAAGAGACCCAGTACTTC
TRBJ2-7 NA TRBV28 TRBD1 CASSFRDRGFHEQYF TGTGCCAGCAGTTTTCGGGACAGGGGGTTCCACGAGCAGTACTTC
TRBJ2-7 NA TRBV7-6 NA CASSLVETPFYEQYF TGTGCCAGCAGCTTAGTCGAGACCCCCTTTTACGAGCAGTACTTC
TRBJ2-4 NA TRBV7-2 NA CASSLIDRRPNIQYF TGTGCCAGCAGCTTAATCGACCGGCGCCCGAACATTCAGTACTTC
TRBJ1-5 NA TRBV6-6 TRBD1 CASTRTGAGSVNQPQHF TGTGCCAGCACAAGGACAGGGGCAGGGTCCGTCAATCAGCCCCAGCATTTT
TRBJ1-2 NA TRBV6-5 NA CASSYSDNPYGYTF TGTGCCAGCAGTTACTCTGACAACCCCTATGGCTACACCTTC
TRBJ2-5 NA TRBV28 NA CASSLGAIETQYF TGTGCCAGCAGTTTAGGGGCGATAGAGACCCAGTACTTC
TRBJ1-1 NA TRBV12-3/TRBV12-4 NA CASSSPSTRGTEAFF TGTGCCAGCAGTTCTCCCTCAACCCGCGGCACTGAAGCTTTCTTT
TRBJ2-2 few TRBV29-1 TRBD1 CSVGQGAKGGELFF TGCAGCGTCGGACAGGGGGCGAAAGGCGGGGAGCTGTTTTTT
TRBJ2-7 NA TRBV25-1 NA CASSYIDQGGYEQYF TGTGCCAGCAGTTATATCGACCAGGGAGGCTACGAGCAGTACTTC
TRBJ2-5 NA TRBV11-3 NA CASSLFRAQETQYF TGTGCCAGCAGCCTCTTCAGGGCACAAGAGACCCAGTACTTC
TRBJ1-4 few TRBV12-3/TRBV12-4 NA CASSSVELFF TGTGCCAGCAGTTCAGTCGAACTGTTTTTT
TRBJ2-7 few TRBV20-1 NA CSALDWGDDHEQYF TGCAGTGCCCTCGATTGGGGGGACGACCACGAGCAGTACTTC
TRBJ2-1 few TRBV7-6 NA CASSLVEGRKGRSNEQFF TGTGCCAGCAGCTTAGTCGAGGGACGCAAGGGAAGGTCGAATGAGCAGTTCTTC
TRBJ1-4 NA TRBV30 NA CAWSPMGIVEKLFF TGTGCCTGGAGTCCCATGGGCATCGTGGAAAAACTGTTTTTT
TRBJ2-1 NA TRBV20-1 NA CSARAPPLLNEQFF TGCAGTGCTAGAGCCCCCCCCCTTTTAAATGAGCAGTTCTTC
TRBJ2-7 NA TRBV3-1 TRBD2 CASSQVAGVFSDEQYF TGTGCCAGCAGCCAAGTAGCGGGGGTCTTCTCCGACGAGCAGTACTTC
TRBJ2-5 few TRBV6-4 TRBD2 CASSDGGGAAETQYF TGTGCCAGCAGTGACGGCGGGGGGGCCGCAGAGACCCAGTACTTC
TRBJ2-4 few TRBV5-6 NA CASSTKLLQGGSAKNIQYF TGTGCCAGCAGCACAAAACTCCTGCAGGGGGGGTCGGCCAAAAACATTCAGTACTTC